The next 25 T cell receptor beta chains were all read from a single sample in a study of cytomegalovirus exposure and HLA in healthy donors. 60 Vbeta and 13 Jbeta primers were used in PCR. The repertoire was sequenced with immunoSEQ multiplex PCR; TCRdb's copy has only in-frame clones and lacks some. The table records fewer than 250,000 clones, approximately 80% of them present only once. Material: PBMCs. The source of these receptors is a boy aged 2 to 9 in good health and CMV-seronegative.

The chain employs TRBV19 and TRBJ2-3, with D tentatively TRBD2 (6 bases). The germline V and J ends were trimmed by 1 base and 2 bases, with 7 bases remaining between them. The germline gives CDR1 LNHDA, CDR2 SQIVND (reference sequence). The CDR3 runs to 14 residues. CDR3 amino acids: CASSIARDTDTQYF. The CDR3 nucleotides read TGTGCCAGTAGTATAGCGCGGGACACAGATACGCAGTATTTT. Drawing the rest from reference TRBV19 and TRBJ2-3, the complete variable domain is DGGITQSPKYLFRKEGQNVTLSCEQNLNHDAMYWYRQDPGQGLRLIYYSQIVNDFQKGDIAEGYSVSREKKESFPLTVTSAQKNPTAFYLCASSIARDTDTQYFGPGTRLTVL.

The chain employs TRBV11-3 and TRBJ2-6, with 8 positions matching TRBD1. The CDR3 is 18 residues long. Germline CDR1 SGHNT, CDR2 YENEEA. The trim removed 5 bases at V and 2 bases at J, leaving 11 bases unmatched. The CDR3 sequence: CASSPRDRWVPGANVLTF. The CDR3, as DNA: TGTGCCAGCAGCCCGAGGGACAGGTGGGTCCCTGGGGCCAACGTCCTGACTTTC.

The J gene is TRBJ2-3, the V gene TRBV7-3, with D unresolved. V was clipped by 2 bases and J by 2 bases, with 5 bases between them. This CDR3 contains 13 residues. The germline gives CDR1 SGHTA, CDR2 FQGTGA. CDR3 nucleotides: TGTGCCAGCAGCTTATGGCTCACAGATACGCAGTATTTT. Protein: CASSLWLTDTQYF. Filled out from reference TRBV7-3 and TRBJ2-3, the complete variable domain reads GAGVSQTPSNKVTEKGKYVELRCDPISGHTALYWYRQSLGQGPEFLIYFQGTGAADDSGLPNDRFFAVRPEGSVSTLKIQRTERGDSAVYLCASSLWLTDTQYFGPGTRLTVL.

This clone was found a few times. The chain's CDR3 is CASSTGGSEAFF. CDR3 in DNA: TGTGCCAGCAGCACTGGGGGGTCTGAAGCTTTCTTT. The V gene is TRBV13, the J gene TRBJ1-1, with D possibly TRBD1 on 5 matching bases. This CDR3 contains 12 residues. V was clipped by 5 bases and J by 6 bases, with 10 bases between them. Looked up from germline, CDR1 is PRHDT and CDR2 is FYEKMQ (reference sequence).

The J gene is TRBJ2-1, the V gene TRBV7-9, with D maybe TRBD2 (5 bases). The germline V and J ends were trimmed by 10 bases and 0 bases, with 16 bases remaining between them. CDR3 size: 15 residues. Germline V CDR1 and CDR2: SEHNR, FQNEAQ (reference sequence). CDR3 in DNA: TGTGCCATCGGAACGGGGATGAGCTCCTACAATGAGCAGTTCTTC. It yields the protein CAIGTGMSSYNEQFF.

This rearrangement joins TRBV6-4 to TRBJ1-1; the match to TRBD1 covers 7 bases. V gave up 5 bases and J gave up 4 bases; unmatched junction bases: 7. Germline V gene data show CDR1 as MRHNA and CDR2 as SNTAGT. This CDR3 is built from 14 residues. CDR3 DNA sequence: TGTGCCAGCAGTACGAAAACAGGGGCCACTGAAGCTTTCTTT. It encodes CASSTKTGATEAFF.

The rearrangement uses TRBV2 and TRBJ1-1; D is ambiguous. Germline V gene data show CDR1 as SNHLY and CDR2 as FYNNEI. The V and J ends lost 5 bases and 4 bases respectively, with 11 bases between them. This CDR3 is 13 amino acids long. The DNA of the CDR3 is TGTGCCAGCAGTAATGCCCGGAGCACTGAAGCTTTCTTT. Encoded protein: CASSNARSTEAFF.

The chain uses TRBV6-6 and TRBJ1-1; D may be TRBD1 (5 bases). The CDR3 has 14 residues. From germline, CDR1 is MNHNY and CDR2 SVGAGI (reference sequence). V lost 0 bases, J lost 4 bases, and 9 bases lay in between. Here the CDR3 DNA reads TGTGCCAGCAGTTACTCGAGGGGAGGCACTGAAGCTTTCTTT. This encodes CASSYSRGGTEAFF.

Notes on this clone: The junction departs from germline at one end; a sequencing error may be responsible. This chain links TRBV29-1 with TRBJ1-1; 7 bases line up with TRBD1. Germline lookup yields CDR1 SQVTM and CDR2 ANQGSEA. CDR3 length: 15 amino acids. CDR3 bases: TGCAGCGTAGAAGGACAGGCCATCGATGGTACTGAAGCTTTCTTT. This codes for CSVEGQAIDGTEAFF.

The chain is built from TRBV30 and TRBJ1-2; the D gene is possibly TRBD1 (5 bases). The length of the CDR3 is 13 residues. Per germline, CDR1 GTSNPN and CDR2 SVGIG (reference sequence). Between the trimmed V and J ends, which lost 8 bases and 3 bases, there was a span of 16 bases. This CDR3 is CARRQGLDYGYTF. CDR3 DNA: TGTGCCCGCCGCCAGGGACTGGACTATGGCTACACCTTC. Drawing the rest from reference TRBV30 and TRBJ1-2, the complete variable domain is SQTIHQWPATLVQPVGSPLSLECTVEGTSNPNLYWYRQAAGRGLQLLFYSVGIGQISSEVPQNLSASRPQDRQFILSSKKLLLSDSGFYLCARRQGLDYGYTFGSGTRLTVV.

In this sample, this clone turned up once. Other DNA sequences in this sample translate to the same CDR3. V and J are TRBV13 and TRBJ1-1, with D tentatively TRBD1 (6 bases). Looked up from germline, CDR1 is PRHDT and CDR2 is FYEKMQ (reference sequence). This CDR3 region has 14 residues. Trimming pared 4 bases from V and 4 bases from J, leaving 13 bases between. Here the CDR3 reads CASSSMTGSTEAFF. CDR3 DNA sequence: TGTGCCAGCAGCTCCATGACAGGATCCACTGAAGCTTTCTTT. Variable domain in full (rest from reference TRBV13 and TRBJ1-1): AAGVIQSPRHLIKEKRETATLKCYPIPRHDTVYWYQQGPGQDPQFLISFYEKMQSDKGSIPDRFSAQQFSDYHSELNMSSLELGDSALYFCASSSMTGSTEAFFGQGTRLTVV.

J is TRBJ1-1 and V is TRBV15; the D gene is possibly TRBD1 (6 bases). Between the trimmed V and J ends, which lost 1 base and 1 base, there was a span of 22 bases. Germline V gene sequence: CDR1 LNHNV, CDR2 YYDKDF (reference sequence). CDR3 length: 19 residues. CDR3 coding DNA: TGTGCCACCAGCAGAGGGCAGGGATTAAGGGGGACTAGGAACACTGAAGCTTTCTTT. Translating it yields CATSRGQGLRGTRNTEAFF.

This sequence joins TRBV6-6 and TRBJ1-5, with D possibly TRBD1 on 5 matching bases. There are 16 residues in the CDR3. Germline-derived CDR1 and CDR2 are MNHNY and SVGAGI (reference sequence). The V gene lost 0 bases and the J gene lost 7 bases, with 16 bases spanning the gap. The CDR3 loop reads CASSYSQGGVGQPQHF. The CDR3 bases are TGTGCCAGCAGTTACTCGCAGGGAGGGGTTGGCCAGCCCCAGCATTTT.

This clone was found many times. The chain combines TRBV5-1 with TRBJ1-1; 7 nucleotides align to TRBD1. Looked up from germline, CDR1 is SGHRS and CDR2 is YFSETQ. This CDR3 is built from 13 residues. V lost 4 bases to trimming and J lost 5 bases; unmatched junction nucleotides: 5. CDR3 sequence (DNA): TGCGCCAGCAGCACCGACAGGGAAACTGAAGCTTTCTTT. Translation: CASSTDRETEAFF.

J is TRBJ2-1 and V is TRBV7-9, with D possibly being TRBD1 (5 bases). The CDR3 length is 13 residues. V was cut by 8 bases and J by 6 bases, with 14 bases left in between. The germline gives CDR1 SEHNR, CDR2 FQNEAQ (reference sequence). The chain's CDR3 is CASLSTEPNEQFF. As DNA, the CDR3 is TGTGCCAGCTTGTCGACAGAACCCAATGAGCAGTTCTTC.

The chain recombines TRBV9 with TRBJ1-2; no definite D call. Trimming removed 4 bases from V and 4 bases from J, with 20 bases in between. This CDR3 has 16 residues. Germline V gene data show CDR1 as SGDLS and CDR2 as YYNGEE. The CDR3 loop reads CASSLLEAESGYGYTF. The DNA for the CDR3 is TGTGCCAGCAGCCTCCTGGAGGCGGAGTCTGGCTATGGCTACACCTTC.

The chain carries TRBV19 and TRBJ1-3, with 7 bases identical to TRBD1. The trim removed 2 bases at V and 15 bases at J, leaving 7 bases unmatched. CDR3 length: 12 amino acids. CDR1 is LNHDA and CDR2 is SQIVND in the germline V gene (reference sequence). The CDR3, as DNA: TGTGCCAGTAGTATACAACAGGGGATTACATATTTT. Translation gives CASSIQQGITYF.

CDR3 in DNA: TGTGCCACCGCGATCGGGGATACAGATACGCAGTATTTT. It encodes CATAIGDTDTQYF. The rearrangement uses TRBV19 and TRBJ2-3; maybe TRBD2 (5 bases). V lost 10 bases and J lost 3, with 14 bases in between. Germline assignment: CDR1 LNHDA and CDR2 SQIVND (reference sequence). The CDR3 spans 13 residues.

The chain combines TRBV5-1 with TRBJ2-3, with 8 bases fitting TRBD1. Germline lookup yields CDR1 SGHRS and CDR2 YFSETQ. The CDR3 runs 16 residues. Trimming removed 4 bases from V and 3 bases from J; junction bases left unmatched: 10. DNA of the CDR3: TGCGCCAGCAGCAGGGCTGGGACAGGAGGGACAGATACGCAGTATTTT. It yields the protein CASSRAGTGGTDTQYF. Filled out from reference TRBV5-1 and TRBJ2-3, the complete variable domain reads KAGVTQTPRYLIKTRGQQVTLSCSPISGHRSVSWYQQTPGQGLQFLFEYFSETQRNKGNFPGRFSGRQFSNSRSEMNVSTLELGDSALYLCASSRAGTGGTDTQYFGPGTRLTVL.

The V and J genes are TRBV9 and TRBJ2-1; possible D gene TRBD2, 5 bases. Germline assignment: CDR1 SGDLS and CDR2 YYNGEE. V lost 1 base, J lost 5 bases, and 7 bases lay in between. The CDR3 sequence is 13 residues long. The CDR3 spells CASSVLGDNEQFF. The CDR3 DNA reads TGTGCCAGCAGCGTACTCGGGGACAATGAGCAGTTCTTC. The full variable domain, completed using reference TRBV9 and TRBJ2-1, is DSGVTQTPKHLITATGQRVTLRCSPRSGDLSVYWYQQSLDQGLQFLIQYYNGEERAKGNILERFSAQQFPDLHSELNLSSLELGDSALYFCASSVLGDNEQFFGPGTRLTVL.

The rearrangement uses TRBV15 and TRBJ2-2; D call uncertain. V was shortened by 0 bases and J by 2 bases, with 10 bases between the two germline ends. Germline V gene lookup returns CDR1 LNHNV and CDR2 YYDKDF (reference sequence). The CDR3 sequence is 16 residues long. CDR3 region: CATSRDLSTNTGELFF. The CDR3 DNA sequence: TGTGCCACCAGCAGAGATCTGAGCACCAACACCGGGGAGCTGTTTTTT. Full variable domain (rest looked up from reference TRBV15 and TRBJ2-2): DAMVIQNPRYQVTQFGKPVTLSCSQTLNHNVMYWYQQKSSQAPKLLFHYYDKDFNNEADTPDNFQSRRPNTSFCFLDIRSPGLGDTAMYLCATSRDLSTNTGELFFGEGSRLTVL.

The chain couples TRBV11-2 to TRBJ2-1; D perhaps matches TRBD1 (5 bases). V was shortened by 0 bases and J by 16 bases, with 13 bases between the two germline ends. Germline V lookup: CDR1 SGHAT, CDR2 FQNNGV. CDR3 length: 12 amino acids. CDR3 amino acids: CASSLDGSRVFF. CDR3 DNA sequence: TGTGCCAGCAGCTTAGATGGGTCCAGGGTATTCTTC.

The J gene is TRBJ2-3, the V gene TRBV5-4, with TRBD2 as a possible D gene (6 bases). Germline loops: CDR1 SGHNT, CDR2 YYREEE (reference sequence). The CDR3 spans 12 residues. Trimming took 6 bases from V and 5 from J, leaving 10 bases between them. This CDR3 reads CASNRGEDTQYF. The DNA of the CDR3 is TGTGCCAGCAACCGCGGGGAAGATACGCAGTATTTT.

This clone occurred a few times. This chain connects TRBV6-1 to TRBJ1-2; TRBD1 aligns across 8 bases. This CDR3 spans 13 amino acids. Germline CDR1 and CDR2: MNHNS and SASEGT. Losses at the gene ends were 2 bases for V and 6 bases for J; bases not matched to a gene: 2. The CDR3 nucleotides read TGTGCCAGCAGTGAATCAGGGGGCCATGGCTACACCTTC. This sequence encodes CASSESGGHGYTF.

V usage is TRBV30 and J usage is TRBJ2-2, with 11 bases fitting TRBD1. Germline values: CDR1 GTSNPN, CDR2 SVGIG (reference sequence). The CDR3 consists of 15 residues. V shed 4 bases and J 6 bases; nucleotides not matched to a gene: 7. The CDR3 nucleotides are TGTGCCTGGACCATCGGACAGGGGGCGGCCGGGGAGCTGTTTTTT. Protein sequence: CAWTIGQGAAGELFF. Full variable domain (rest looked up from reference TRBV30 and TRBJ2-2): SQTIHQWPATLVQPVGSPLSLECTVEGTSNPNLYWYRQAAGRGLQLLFYSVGIGQISSEVPQNLSASRPQDRQFILSSKKLLLSDSGFYLCAWTIGQGAAGELFFGEGSRLTVL.